Shown below are 21 T cell receptor beta chains from a single sample sequenced in a study of a mutant IDH1 vaccine in newly diagnosed glioma. Documented time point: week 11, during vaccination. Vaccination used 300 ug of mutant IDH1 20-mer peptide per dose, with topical imiquimod. Sequenced by immunoSEQ multiplex PCR; TCRdb stores in-frame clones only, minus some. This sample has over 55,000 clones; roughly four fifths occur once, and the top ten carry roughly 3.5%. These receptors are not linked to any known antigen. The material sequenced was PBMCs, taken from a glioma patient whose treatment included an IDH1 peptide vaccine. The origin of the receptors is a young man with glioma.

V gene TRBV5-1 combines with J gene TRBJ2-5; TRBD1 agrees at 9 bases. Germline CDR1 SGHRS, CDR2 YFSETQ. This CDR3 region has 13 residues. Losses at the gene ends were 7 bases for V and 4 bases for J; bases not matched to a gene: 5. The CDR3 sequence: CASSMTGGETQYF. In DNA, the CDR3 is TGCGCCAGCTCAATGACAGGGGGAGAGACCCAGTACTTC.

The V gene is TRBV4-2, the J gene TRBJ1-1; possible D gene TRBD1, 6 bases. Germline lookup yields CDR1 LGHNA and CDR2 YNFKEQ. The CDR3 length is 13 residues. V lost 4 bases, J lost 3 bases, and 9 bases lay in between. CDR3 protein: CASSRGGDTEAFF. The CDR3 DNA reads as TGTGCCAGCAGCCGAGGGGGGGACACTGAAGCTTTCTTT.

The genes are TRBV18 and TRBJ2-1; TRBD2 matches 8 bases. The germline CDR1 and CDR2 sequences are KGHSH and LQKENI. CDR3 length: 15 residues. V lost 3 bases to trimming and J lost 4 bases; unmatched junction nucleotides: 5. CDR3 protein: CASSPPGLVYNEQFF. CDR3 coding DNA: TGTGCCAGCTCACCCCCGGGACTAGTATACAATGAGCAGTTCTTC.

This chain links TRBV28 with TRBJ2-7; TRBD1 aligns across 7 bases. The CDR3 has 14 amino acids. Germline CDR1 and CDR2: MDHEN and SYDVKM. J lost 1 base, V lost 4 bases, and 4 bases had no gene match. CDR3 sequence: CASSSPGQSYEQYF. CDR3 DNA sequence: TGTGCCAGCAGTTCTCCGGGACAGTCCTACGAGCAGTACTTC.

The gene calls are TRBV7-9 and TRBJ2-5, with D perhaps TRBD1 or TRBD2 (5 bases each). The CDR3 spans 16 residues. CDR1 and CDR2 from the germline V gene are SEHNR and FQNEAQ (reference sequence). V lost 1 base, J lost 2 bases, and 14 bases lay in between. The CDR3 sequence: CASSLGDGALQETQYF. In DNA form, the CDR3 reads TGTGCCAGCAGCTTAGGGGACGGAGCCCTACAAGAGACCCAGTACTTC.

The chain couples TRBV7-2 to TRBJ1-2; 9 nucleotides line up with TRBD1. Losses at the gene ends were 5 bases for V and 8 bases for J; bases not matched to a gene: 12. Germline V gives CDR1 SGHTA, CDR2 FQGNSA. The CDR3 is 15 amino acids. For the CDR3, the DNA is TGTGCCAGCAGCCTTGGCGGCACAGGGGGCAGGGGCTACACCTTC. It codes for CASSLGGTGGRGYTF.

V usage is TRBV5-6 and J usage is TRBJ1-2, with TRBD1 matching 9 bases. The CDR3 length is 13 residues. Germline CDR1 and CDR2: SGHDT and YYEEEE. J gave up 8 bases and V 5 bases, and 7 bases lay outside the gene matches. The DNA of the CDR3 is TGTGCCAGCAGACAGACAGGGGGAGACGGCTACACCTTC. Amino acid sequence: CASRQTGGDGYTF. The complete variable domain, with remaining parts taken from reference TRBV5-6 and TRBJ1-2, reads DAGVTQSPTHLIKTRGQQVTLRCSPKSGHDTVSWYQQALGQGPQFIFQYYEEEERQRGNFPDRFSGHQFPNYSSELNVNALLLGDSALYLCASRQTGGDGYTFGSGTRLTVV.

Regarding this clone: The same CDR3 also results from other DNA sequences found in this sample. The chain links TRBV19 to TRBJ2-7; no clear D. The germline gives CDR1 LNHDA, CDR2 SQIVND (reference sequence). V was trimmed by 3 bases and J by 3 bases, leaving 3 bases between them. The CDR3 spans 11 residues. CDR3 in amino acids: CASSMGYEQYF. The CDR3 region has the DNA TGTGCCAGTAGTATGGGCTACGAGCAGTACTTC.

This chain links TRBV19 with TRBJ2-6; 11 bases align to TRBD1. The length of the CDR3 is 17 residues. The trim removed 3 bases at V and 4 bases at J, leaving 5 bases unmatched. CDR1 is LNHDA and CDR2 is SQIVND in the germline V gene (reference sequence). The CDR3 DNA reads as TGTGCCAGTAGTATCGGGACAGGGGGAGGAGGGGCCAACGTCCTGACTTTC. As protein: CASSIGTGGGGANVLTF.

The chain has TRBV5-8 and TRBJ1-3; D uncertain. Trimming took 4 bases from V and 0 from J, leaving 11 bases between them. Looked up from germline, CDR1 is SGHTS and CDR2 is YDEGEE. The CDR3 runs 15 residues. CDR3 nucleotides: TGTGCCAGCAGCAGCCGACGGACCTCTGGAAACACCATATATTTT. Amino acids: CASSSRRTSGNTIYF.

This chain connects TRBV4-3 to TRBJ1-4; D ambiguous. Deletions cut 0 bases from V and 3 bases from J, with 8 bases between. The CDR3 is 15 residues long. CDR1 LGHNA and CDR2 YSLEER come from the germline V gene. The CDR3 DNA sequence: TGCGCCAGCAGCCAAGATTCCGTGGCTAATGAAAAACTGTTTTTT. It codes for CASSQDSVANEKLFF.

The chain combines TRBV25-1 with TRBJ1-2; TRBD1 might be the D (6 bases). Germline lookup yields CDR1 MGHDK and CDR2 SYGVNS. This CDR3 spans 14 amino acids. V gave up 6 bases and J gave up 8 bases, with 19 bases separating them. CDR3 sequence: CASSPWGGLSGYTF. CDR3 in DNA: TGTGCCAGCAGCCCCTGGGGGGGGCTAAGCGGCTACACCTTC.

V usage is TRBV15 and J usage is TRBJ1-5; no reliable D call. This CDR3 comprises 14 residues. The germline V gene encodes CDR1 LNHNV and CDR2 YYDKDF (reference sequence). The germline V and J ends were trimmed by 0 bases and 2 bases, with 5 bases remaining between them. The CDR3 nucleotides are TGTGCCACCAGCAGAGATGGTGGCAATCAGCCCCAGCATTTT. It yields the protein CATSRDGGNQPQHF.

Concerning this clone itself: This sample also contains other DNA sequences that code for the same CDR3. The J gene is TRBJ1-1, the V gene TRBV18; D might be TRBD1 (6 bases). The CDR3 spans 14 residues. Germline CDR1 KGHSH, CDR2 LQKENI. Trimming took 4 bases from V and 5 from J, leaving 14 bases between them. In DNA, the CDR3 is TGTGCCAGCTCACTACAGGGTTTGGGGACTGAAGCTTTCTTT. This encodes CASSLQGLGTEAFF. Full variable domain (outside the CDR3, taken from reference TRBV18 and TRBJ1-1): NAGVMQNPRHLVRRRGQEARLRCSPMKGHSHVYWYRQLPEEGLKFMVYLQKENIIDESGMPKERFSAEFPKEGPSILRIQQVVRGDSAAYFCASSLQGLGTEAFFGQGTRLTVV.

CDR3 in DNA: TGTGCCAGCAGCGGAGTGAGCTCCTATAATTCACCCCTCCACTTT. It translates to CASSGVSSYNSPLHF. The J gene is TRBJ1-6, the V gene TRBV9; D gene unclear. The CDR3 contains 15 residues. Germline values: CDR1 SGDLS, CDR2 YYNGEE. Trimming stripped 3 bases from V and 0 bases from J, with 7 bases between.

This chain uses TRBV4-1 with TRBJ1-2, with D perhaps TRBD1 (5 bases). Trimming took off 1 base at V and 2 bases at J, with 17 bases between the two ends. The CDR3 covers 17 residues. Germline CDR1 is MGHRA and CDR2 is YSYEKL. This CDR3 is CASSQGGGGLRNYGYTF. The CDR3 DNA reads as TGCGCCAGCAGCCAAGGGGGGGGAGGGCTTAGGAACTATGGCTACACCTTC.

The chain recombines TRBV5-6 with TRBJ2-2, with D possibly TRBD1 on 6 matching bases. This CDR3 is built from 15 residues. Germline assignment: CDR1 SGHDT and CDR2 YYEEEE. Trimming left V 0 bases short and J 2 bases short, with 8 bases between. This CDR3 is CASSLGTVNTGELFF. The CDR3, as DNA: TGTGCCAGCAGCTTGGGGACAGTTAACACCGGGGAGCTGTTTTTT.

The V and J genes are TRBV9 and TRBJ1-2; D is uncertain. The CDR3 is 13 amino acids. Trimming removed 3 bases at V and 3 bases at J, with 9 bases between. From germline, CDR1 is SGDLS and CDR2 YYNGEE. CDR3 coding DNA: TGTGCCAGCAGCGAGAGGGTAGACTATGGCTACACCTTC. Translating gives CASSERVDYGYTF.

The rearrangement joins TRBV30 to TRBJ1-2; tentative D call: TRBD1 (6 bases). This CDR3 is built from 13 residues. Trimming removed 3 bases at V and 11 bases at J, with 19 bases between. Germline V gene data show CDR1 as GTSNPN and CDR2 as SVGIG (reference sequence). Here the CDR3 DNA reads TGTGCCTGGAGCCCGGGGGGCAGGGTCGGATACACCTTC. This sequence encodes CAWSPGGRVGYTF.

The V call is TRBV19, the J call TRBJ2-1, with D uncertain. From germline, CDR1 is LNHDA and CDR2 SQIVND (reference sequence). The CDR3 has 13 amino acids. The V and J ends lost 7 bases and 10 bases respectively, with 17 bases between them. This CDR3 reads CASTPYGLGEQFF. The CDR3 DNA reads as TGTGCCAGTACCCCGTATGGGCTGGGCGAGCAGTTCTTC.

This clone has only a few counts. Other DNA variants within this sample encode the same CDR3. CDR3 residues: CASSFGLAGEQYF. CDR3 DNA sequence: TGTGCCAGCAGTTTCGGTCTAGCGGGAGAGCAGTACTTC. The chain joins TRBV27 to TRBJ2-7, with 9 positions matching TRBD2. The CDR3 contains 13 residues. V lost 3 bases to trimming and J lost 7 bases; unmatched junction nucleotides: 4. Germline assignment: CDR1 MNHEY and CDR2 SMNVEV (reference sequence).